This entry concerns a single T cell receptor beta chain. Its antigen remains unknown. The data belong to a study of cytomegalovirus exposure and HLA in healthy donors. Study-level findings and limits: In vitro data verified a few CMV-associated chains as specific for CMV antigens. In an earlier analysis, most TCR beta V segments were productive about 87% or about 30% of the time. The study recorded 150 to 200 TCR beta chains that were cytomegalovirus-associated.

CDR3 length equals 15 residues. Germline V gene data show CDR1 as SEHNR and CDR2 as FQNEAQ (reference sequence). Trimming removed 1 base from V and 1 base from J, with 10 bases in between. The PCR made use of 60 Vbeta and 13 Jbeta primers. Here immunoSEQ multiplex PCR was the method, and the copy in TCRdb shows in-frame clones only, minus some. The table records about 220,000 clones, around 76% of them present only once. Sequencing was done on a sample of PBMCs. The chain has TRBV7-9 and TRBJ1-2, with D unresolved. The receptor's source is a man aged 35 to 55 in good health and CMV-seropositive. This CDR3 is CASSLVSRNNYGYTF. Here the CDR3 DNA reads TGTGCCAGCAGCTTAGTGTCTAGGAATAACTATGGCTACACCTTC.